This T cell receptor (beta chain) comes out of a study of T cells in Graves' hyperthyroidism and ophthalmopathy. In the study overall: Before treatment of any kind, peripheral blood was taken at initial diagnosis.

Extraction of PBMCs used roughly 9.6 ml of fresh peripheral blood. V lost 2 bases, J lost 11 bases, and 21 bases lay in between. The CDR3 is 15 amino acids. Germline CDR1 and CDR2: SGHTA and FQGTGA. Only a few counts were recorded for this clonotype. Researchers took RNA transcripts and amplified the TCR beta CDR3 regions from them. HTBI primers were the set used in a first-round RT-PCR of the TCR CDR3. TCRdb redid the calling of the multiplex PCR reads with MiXCR, one entry per CDR3 protein. The data show around 700,000 distinct CDR3 sequences, approximately 18% seen once. The chain combines TRBV7-3 with TRBJ1-1; D remains ambiguous. This clonotype originated in a woman aged 50 to 60 with Graves' hyperthyroidism that later progressed to Graves' ophthalmopathy. The sequenced sample was blood. CDR3 sequence: CASSLGDPAVGGAFF. CDR3 nucleotide sequence: TGTGCCAGCAGCTTAGGTGACCCGGCAGTCGGTGGGGCTTTCTTT.